This TCR beta chain was retrieved from a study of control samples from healthy donors and cancer patients. Generated by immunoSEQ multiplex PCR, the TCRdb table keeps only in-frame clones and is missing some. The sample yields some 170,000 clones, approximately 94% seen once. Germline V lookup: CDR1 SGHRS, CDR2 YFSETQ. V lost 8 bases, J lost 11 bases, and 11 bases lay in between. The CDR3 runs to 10 residues. This TCR derives from a man aged 60-69 years with colorectal cancer. The gene calls are TRBV5-1 and TRBJ1-5; no definite D call. Specimen: PBMCs. The CDR3 here is CARPWEAQHF. The CDR3, as DNA: TGCGCCAGACCGTGGGAGGCCCAGCATTTT.